These T cell receptor beta chains were read from a single sample in a study of T cells in Graves' hyperthyroidism and ophthalmopathy. One entry per CDR3 protein results from TCRdb running MiXCR on the multiplex PCR reads. The table lists a few hundred thousand distinct CDR3 sequences, 14% of them singletons, with about 14% in the top ten. Specimen: blood. The receptors shown here come from a woman aged 40 to 50 with Graves' hyperthyroidism. Each CDR3 is given with its conserved first and last residue. A D gene is named only where the DNA matches it firmly. Not all rows give a size; the values are once, few, many and, for expanded clones, a class.

many | - | TRBJ2-7 | TRBV7-2 | TGTGCCACCGCGATGACTTTAAGCTCCTACGAGCAGTACTTC | CATAMTLSSYEQYF
few | TRBD2 | TRBJ2-7 | TRBV2 | TGTGCCAGCAGCGCTCGGACTAGTTTTAGCGGGGAGCAGTACTTC | CASSARTSFSGEQYF
many | TRBD1 | TRBJ2-5 | TRBV3-1 | TGTGCCAGCAGCCATGAATGGGACAGCACCGGGGAGACCCAGTACTTC | CASSHEWDSTGETQYF
few | TRBD1 | TRBJ1-1 | TRBV6-5 | TGTGCCAGCAAACCCCAGGGGGCGTCGGACACTGAAGCTTTCTTT | CASKPQGASDTEAFF
many | - | TRBJ1-3 | TRBV20-1 | TGCAGTGCTAGAGATCCCGGAGGTTTAAGCTCTGGAAACACCATATATTTT | CSARDPGGLSSGNTIYF
- | TRBD1 | TRBJ1-4 | TRBV19 | TGTGCCAGTAGTCGGGACGGGACAGGGCGCGAAAAACTGTTTTTT | CASSRDGTGREKLFF
- | - | TRBJ1-1 | TRBV7-2 | TGTGCCAGCAGCTTAGCGAAGGAAAGGCGAGCTTTCTTT | CASSLAKERRAFF
many | TRBD2 | TRBJ2-3 | TRBV2 | TGTGCCAGCAGTGAAACGCTAGCGGCGTTGGGAGATACGCAGTATTTT | CASSETLAALGDTQYF
many | - | TRBJ2-2 | TRBV2 | TGTGCCAGCAGTGAGGTCAGGGCGACCGGGGAGCTGTTTTTT | CASSEVRATGELFF
- | TRBD2 | TRBJ2-2 | TRBV20-1 | TGCAGTGCTAGTTCTAGCGGGAACACCGGGGAGCTGTTTTTT | CSASSSGNTGELFF
few | TRBD2 | TRBJ2-1 | TRBV24-1 | TGTGCCACCAGTGATCCCGGGACTAGCGGTTCGGAGCAGTTCTTC | CATSDPGTSGSEQFF
- | TRBD2 | TRBJ2-7 | TRBV20-1 | TGCAGTGCTAGAGGCGGGACTAGCGGGAGAGGATCCTACGAGCAGTACTTC | CSARGGTSGRGSYEQYF
many | TRBD2 | TRBJ2-1 | TRBV5-1 | TGCGCCAGCAGCTTACCAATAGCGGGGTCCTACAATGAGCAGTTCTTC | CASSLPIAGSYNEQFF
many | - | TRBJ2-5 | TRBV7-9 | TGTGCCAGCAGCTTCCTAGTACCCCTCGGGGAGACCCAGTACTTC | CASSFLVPLGETQYF